The next 30 T cell receptor beta chains were all read from a single sample in a study of CD8+ T cells in alopecia areata. Investigators isolated RNA and reverse transcribed it into cDNA to act as the sequencing template. The protocol was immunoSEQ multiplex PCR, while the TCRdb copy is restricted to in-frame clones and leaves out a portion. The table has 180,000 or so clones, about 62% seen once; the top ten hold roughly 5%. Documented treatment: oral pan-JAK inhibitor, 5-10 mg twice daily. Sample: CD4+ T cells sorted from blood, taken at week 24, from a patient treated with tofacitinib. The receptors stem from a human donor with alopecia areata.

CDR3 sequence (DNA): TGTGCCTGGAGTGTGGGGACGGTGGCTGAGCAGTACTTC. This translates into CAWSVGTVAEQYF. The V call is TRBV30, the J call TRBJ2-7; D might be TRBD1 or TRBD2, each matching 5 bases. Germline V gives CDR1 GTSNPN, CDR2 SVGIG (reference sequence). The CDR3 contains 13 residues. Deletions cut 0 bases from V and 7 bases from J, with 13 bases between. Full variable domain (missing parts from reference TRBV30 and TRBJ2-7): SQTIHQWPATLVQPVGSPLSLECTVEGTSNPNLYWYRQAAGRGLQLLFYSVGIGQISSEVPQNLSASRPQDRQFILSSKKLLLSDSGFYLCAWSVGTVAEQYFGPGTRLTVT.

The table lists this clone with a count of one. The rearrangement uses TRBV25-1 and TRBJ1-1; D ambiguous. The germline V gene has CDR1 MGHDK and CDR2 SYGVNS. V lost 4 bases and J 9 bases, leaving 15 bases between the germline ends. The length of the CDR3 is 13 residues. The CDR3 DNA sequence: TGTGCCAGCAGTGTACCTACGGGAGAGCAAGCTTTCTTT. It translates to CASSVPTGEQAFF.

V and J are TRBV18 and TRBJ1-4, with 8 bases lining up with TRBD1. CDR1 is KGHSH and CDR2 is LQKENI in the germline V gene. The ends lost 5 bases at V and 6 bases at J; junction bases unmatched: 2. This CDR3 is 13 amino acids long. CDR3 protein: CASSADRDEKLFF. DNA of the CDR3: TGTGCCAGCTCAGCGGACAGGGATGAAAAACTGTTTTTT.

This clone was recorded a few times. This rearrangement joins TRBV11-3 to TRBJ2-2, with 13 nucleotides matching TRBD2. V gave up 4 bases and J gave up 2 bases; unmatched junction bases: 4. The length of the CDR3 is 17 residues. The V gene's germline CDR1 is SGHNT and CDR2 YENEEA. CDR3 protein: CASSSGLAGDNTGELFF. In DNA, the CDR3 is TGTGCCAGCAGCTCCGGACTAGCGGGGGATAACACCGGGGAGCTGTTTTTT.

This chain links TRBV29-1 with TRBJ1-2; D is possibly TRBD1 (5 bases). The V end lost 7 bases, the J end lost 3 bases, and 21 bases lay between the germline ends. The CDR3 contains 15 residues. Germline V gene lookup returns CDR1 SQVTM and CDR2 ANQGSEA. Here the CDR3 DNA reads TGCAGCGCGATGAGAAGGGACCGTGGAGACTATGGCTACACCTTC. Its protein product is CSAMRRDRGDYGYTF.

V usage is TRBV4-1 and J usage is TRBJ2-1, with 11 nucleotides matching TRBD2. Trimming removed 3 bases from V and 5 bases from J; junction bases left unmatched: 9. Germline values: CDR1 MGHRA, CDR2 YSYEKL. This CDR3 spans 17 amino acids. The DNA for the CDR3 is TGCGCCAGCAGCCAGTCGCCGGGACTAGCGGTTAACAATGAGCAGTTCTTC. Translation: CASSQSPGLAVNNEQFF.

In DNA form, the CDR3 reads TGCGCCAGCAGTGACCGGGACAGGATAAACGAGCAGTACTTC. Its translation: CASSDRDRINEQYF. The rearrangement links TRBV5-1 to TRBJ2-7, with TRBD1 matching over 8 bases. Losses at the gene ends were 5 bases for V and 5 bases for J; bases not matched to a gene: 9. Germline V gives CDR1 SGHRS, CDR2 YFSETQ. The CDR3 consists of 14 residues.

J is TRBJ2-1 and V is TRBV4-1, with D possibly being TRBD2 (6 bases). Germline V gene data show CDR1 as MGHRA and CDR2 as YSYEKL. The CDR3 totals 14 residues. The V and J ends lost 3 bases and 3 bases respectively, with 9 bases between them. The CDR3 here is CASSHAGGYNEQFF. In nucleotides, the CDR3 is TGCGCCAGCAGCCACGCCGGGGGCTACAATGAGCAGTTCTTC.

The chain combines TRBV7-2 with TRBJ1-1; D gene uncertain. Deletions cut 1 base from V and 4 bases from J, with 13 bases between. This CDR3 contains 15 residues. The germline gives CDR1 SGHTA, CDR2 FQGNSA. Written as DNA, the CDR3 is TGTGCCAGCAGCTTAGGAGGAGATGTGGGCACTGAAGCTTTCTTT. Translated: CASSLGGDVGTEAFF.

This chain joins TRBV21-1 and TRBJ2-1; the listed D gene, TRBD2, was not tested against the DNA. TRBV21-1 is recorded as a pseudogene. The CDR3 is made up of 16 amino acids. The CDR3 DNA reads TGTGCCAGCAGCAAAGGTTCTAGCGGGAGCGGCGATGAGCAGTTCTTC. This encodes CASSKGSSGSGDEQFF.

This sequence joins TRBV9 and TRBJ2-6; D not resolved. Germline loops: CDR1 SGDLS, CDR2 YYNGEE. V lost 1 base, J lost 0 bases, and 23 bases lay in between. This CDR3 is built from 21 residues. This CDR3 reads CASSVRLFDAQTFSGANVLTF. CDR3 coding DNA: TGTGCCAGCAGCGTACGATTGTTTGACGCGCAGACATTCTCTGGGGCCAACGTCCTGACTTTC.

This rearrangement joins TRBV2 to TRBJ1-2, with TRBD1 identical over 9 bases. Unmatched junction bases numbered 3, after V lost 4 bases and J lost 6 bases. CDR3 length: 13 residues. Germline-derived CDR1 and CDR2 are SNHLY and FYNNEI. The CDR3 DNA reads TGTGCCAGCAGTGGGACAGGGGATGATGGCTACACCTTC. Its protein is CASSGTGDDGYTF.

The chain employs TRBV28 and TRBJ2-7; D may match TRBD1 or TRBD2 (5 bases each). Trimming took 7 bases from V and 5 from J, leaving 15 bases between them. The CDR3 covers 13 residues. In germline, CDR1 is MDHEN, CDR2 SYDVKM. CDR3: CASITGWGNEQYF. CDR3 DNA sequence: TGTGCCAGCATCACCGGGTGGGGGAACGAGCAGTACTTC.

In its sample, this clone was seen once. The chain combines TRBV6-6 with TRBJ1-4, with D unresolved. V was shortened by 7 bases and J by 6 bases, with 15 bases between the two germline ends. This CDR3 has 14 amino acids. Germline V gene data show CDR1 as MNHNY and CDR2 as SVGAGI (reference sequence). CDR3 amino acids: CASTLADADEKLFF. The CDR3 region has the DNA TGTGCCAGCACCTTGGCGGACGCTGATGAAAAACTGTTTTTT.

The rearrangement joins TRBV7-8 to TRBJ2-3; no firm D call. Germline V gene data show CDR1 as SGHVS and CDR2 as FQNEAQ. CDR3 length: 15 residues. The ends were cut back, 4 bases at V and 0 bases at J, with 11 bases in the middle. The CDR3: CASSSTGTSTDTQYF. In DNA, the CDR3 is TGTGCCAGCAGCTCGACGGGCACTAGCACAGATACGCAGTATTTT. The full variable domain, with the rest looked up from reference TRBV7-8 and TRBJ2-3, is GAGVSQSPRYKVAKRGQDVALRCDPISGHVSLFWYQQALGQGPEFLTYFQNEAQLDKSGLPSDRFFAERPEGSVSTLKIQRTQQEDSAVYLCASSSTGTSTDTQYFGPGTRLTVL.

Only a few counts were recorded for this clone. The chain couples TRBV20-1 to TRBJ1-2; D is perhaps TRBD1 (6 bases). The V and J ends lost 5 bases and 14 bases respectively, with 15 bases between them. The CDR3 contains 10 residues. Germline V lookup: CDR1 DFQATT, CDR2 SNEGSKA (reference sequence). The CDR3 loop reads CSARQTGETF. Here the CDR3 DNA reads TGCAGTGCTCGACAGACAGGAGAGACCTTC.

The chain links TRBV5-6 to TRBJ2-1; TRBD2 aligns across 12 bases. Germline trimming cut 4 bases from V and 3 bases from J; bases unmatched to any gene: 5. Germline CDR1 SGHDT, CDR2 YYEEEE. The CDR3 totals 16 residues. The CDR3 region is CASSLAGGPDYNEQFF. CDR3 coding DNA: TGTGCCAGCAGCCTAGCGGGAGGGCCTGACTACAATGAGCAGTTCTTC.

The genes are TRBV14 and TRBJ1-2; TRBD1 might be the D (6 bases). The length of the CDR3 is 15 residues. Germline CDR1 is SGHDN and CDR2 is FVKESK. V shed 3 bases and J shed 4 bases, with 15 bases lying between them. The CDR3 spells CASSHERGSGYGYTF. The CDR3 region has the DNA TGTGCCAGCAGCCACGAAAGGGGGTCCGGCTATGGCTACACCTTC.

In DNA, the CDR3 is TGTGCCAGCAGCACAAGGACAGGTCGTTCGGACACCATATATTTT. Translated, it gives CASSTRTGRSDTIYF. The rearrangement uses TRBV7-8 and TRBJ1-3, with TRBD1 matching over 7 bases. The CDR3 spans 15 residues. The V and J ends lost 5 bases and 8 bases, in that order; junction bases with no gene match: 12. Germline values: CDR1 SGHVS, CDR2 FQNEAQ.

This rearrangement joins TRBV9 to TRBJ2-3; tentatively, D is TRBD2 (6 bases). CDR1 is SGDLS and CDR2 is YYNGEE in the germline V gene. With 3 bases removed from V and 4 bases from J, the gap between germline ends came to 15 bases. CDR3 length equals 15 residues. The CDR3 region is CASSETGVVADTQYF. CDR3 DNA sequence: TGTGCCAGCAGCGAAACGGGGGTGGTAGCAGATACGCAGTATTTT.

This chain connects TRBV30 to TRBJ1-1, with D perhaps matching TRBD1 (6 bases). V gave up 3 bases and J gave up 8 bases, with 13 bases separating them. Germline loops: CDR1 GTSNPN, CDR2 SVGIG (reference sequence). This CDR3 is built from 12 residues. The CDR3 region has the DNA TGTGCCTGGAGCCCAGGACAGCCCGAAGCTTTCTTT. Translated, it gives CAWSPGQPEAFF.

The gene calls are TRBV7-2 and TRBJ1-2, with TRBD1 identical over 8 bases. CDR1 and CDR2 (germline): SGHTA, FQGNSA. CDR3 size: 12 residues. V dropped 4 bases and J dropped 7; count of bases not matched to a gene: 2. Here the CDR3 DNA reads TGTGCCAGCAGCTGGACAGGGTCTGGCTACACCTTC. It encodes CASSWTGSGYTF.

The V gene is TRBV7-2, the J gene TRBJ2-3; TRBD2 matches at 7 bases. The junction had 9 bases not matched to a gene; V was cut back by 4 bases and J by 5 bases. From germline, CDR1 is SGHTA and CDR2 FQGNSA. This CDR3 contains 15 residues. The CDR3 coding sequence is TGTGCCAGCAGCTCAGGAGCGGGAATGGTAGATACGCAGTATTTT. Its protein is CASSSGAGMVDTQYF.

The chain combines TRBV4-1 with TRBJ1-1; D gene uncertain. V was clipped by 4 bases and J by 5 bases, with 11 bases between them. The V gene's germline CDR1 is MGHRA and CDR2 YSYEKL. The CDR3 consists of 13 residues. The DNA for the CDR3 is TGCGCCAGCAGCCTTCAAGTGGAGACTGAAGCTTTCTTT. Its protein is CASSLQVETEAFF.

The chain employs TRBV5-4 and TRBJ2-3; 11 bases align to TRBD2. V lost 4 bases and J lost 5; bases outside the gene matches: 9. Germline CDR1 reads SGHNT; CDR2 reads YYREEE (reference sequence). This CDR3 comprises 16 residues. The CDR3 sequence is CASSAKTSGSRDTQYF. The DNA of the CDR3 is TGTGCCAGCAGCGCCAAAACTAGCGGGAGTAGAGATACGCAGTATTTT.

The rearrangement uses TRBV9 and TRBJ1-4, with D possibly TRBD1 on 5 matching bases. Trimming cost V 4 bases and J 10 bases, with 14 bases left between them. Germline loops: CDR1 SGDLS, CDR2 YYNGEE. The CDR3 consists of 13 residues. CDR3 bases: TGTGCCAGCAGCATCACCGGGACGTCAAAACTGTTTTTT. Encoded protein: CASSITGTSKLFF.

The chain joins TRBV29-1 to TRBJ2-5, with 7 nucleotides matching TRBD2. Germline V gene sequence: CDR1 SQVTM, CDR2 ANQGSEA. The CDR3 has 13 residues. V lost 3 bases, J lost 3 bases, and 4 bases stayed unmatched. The CDR3 region is CSVERLAEETQYF. The CDR3 DNA reads TGCAGCGTTGAGAGGCTAGCGGAAGAGACCCAGTACTTC.

The chain couples TRBV23-1 to TRBJ1-2; D gene uncertain. TRBV23-1 is classed as an ORF, of uncertain function. The V end lost 8 bases, the J end lost 14 bases, and 33 bases lay between the germline ends. The CDR3 length is 16 residues. The CDR3, as DNA: TGCGCCAGCGGCGAAAAACCGAGACAAACCAAGCAAAATCGGACCTTC. Encoded protein: CASGEKPRQTKQNRTF.

The chain is built from TRBV5-1 and TRBJ2-5, with D perhaps assigned TRBD1 or TRBD2 (6 bases each). Trimming cost V 2 bases and J 1 base, with 15 bases left between them. This CDR3 spans 16 amino acids. The V gene's germline CDR1 is SGHRS and CDR2 YFSETQ. CDR3 nucleotides: TGCGCCAGCAGCTTTGCGACGGGGGCTAGCCAAGAGACCCAGTACTTC. This codes for CASSFATGASQETQYF.

This clone was recorded only once. The V and J genes are TRBV30 and TRBJ1-5; D is uncertain. Trimming took 5 bases from V and 2 from J, leaving 13 bases between them. Germline CDR1 and CDR2: GTSNPN and SVGIG (reference sequence). The CDR3 runs to 14 residues. The CDR3 loop is CAWSGQAGNQPQHF. Here the CDR3 DNA reads TGTGCCTGGTCCGGGCAGGCTGGCAATCAGCCCCAGCATTTT.